This T cell receptor beta chain was recorded in a study of regulatory T cells in long-lasting Graves disease. Study at large: Less than 3 months of antithyroid drugs had been taken by newly diagnosed Graves' patients. Study results and caveats: Patients with persistent Graves' had lower TCR diversity than newly diagnosed patients.

Arm-PCR of CDR3 regions with iRepertoire HTBI primers generated TCR beta libraries. Each CDR3 protein is one row after TCRdb ran MiXCR on the multiplex PCR reads. The table lists over 500,000 distinct CDR3 sequences, about 16% of them singletons. V gave up 5 bases and J gave up 3 bases; unmatched junction bases: 8. The germline V gene encodes CDR1 SGHVS and CDR2 FQNEAQ. The CDR3 extends over 16 amino acids. As to time point: newly diagnosed GD, antithyroid drugs for less than 3 months. The TCR library was prepared using RNA isolated from PBMCs. This clonotype showed up many times. Its cognate antigen is unknown. The same sample was also used in a study of T cells in Graves' hyperthyroidism and ophthalmopathy. This second report adds: HTBI primers were the set used in a first-round RT-PCR of the TCR CDR3.

The chain uses TRBV7-8 and TRBJ2-2, with 8 bases matching TRBD2. Here the sequenced sample was peripheral blood mononuclear cells (PBMCs), taken at new diagnosis, from a patient treated with antithyroid drugs. The clonotype was recovered from a man between 18 and 29 years old with Graves disease. The chain's CDR3 is CASSVTGTRYTGELFF. The CDR3 DNA follows: TGTGCCAGCAGCGTGACCGGGACTAGGTACACCGGGGAGCTGTTTTTT.